Presented here are 14 T cell receptor beta chains from one specimen sequenced in a study of T cells in tumors after PD-1 blockade. Sequenced by immunoSEQ multiplex PCR; TCRdb stores in-frame clones only, minus some. The table includes tens of thousands of clones, approximately 80% detected once. The input for sequencing was PBMCs, taken before anti-PD-1 therapy. The origin of the receptors is a human donor with advanced basal cell or squamous cell carcinoma (not recorded which).

In this sample, this clone turned up a few times. The chain uses TRBV7-3 and TRBJ1-1, with unresolved D. This CDR3 is built from 13 residues. Trimming cost V 2 bases and J 1 base, with 5 bases left between them. Germline CDR1 reads SGHTA; CDR2 reads FQGTGA. CDR3 nucleotide sequence: TGTGCCAGCAGCTTATACAGGAACACTGAAGCTTTCTTT. It codes for CASSLYRNTEAFF. Complete variable domain (other parts from reference TRBV7-3 and TRBJ1-1): GAGVSQTPSNKVTEKGKYVELRCDPISGHTALYWYRQSLGQGPEFLIYFQGTGAADDSGLPNDRFFAVRPEGSVSTLKIQRTERGDSAVYLCASSLYRNTEAFFGQGTRLTVV.

This rearrangement joins TRBV6-1 to TRBJ2-7; 8 bases are shared with TRBD2. The CDR3 has 15 amino acids. J gave up 5 bases and V 0 bases, and 6 bases lay outside the gene matches. Looked up from germline, CDR1 is MNHNS and CDR2 is SASEGT. The CDR3 is CASSEAGAGADEQYF. In DNA, the CDR3 is TGTGCCAGCAGTGAAGCCGGAGCGGGAGCGGACGAGCAGTACTTC.

This chain uses TRBV6-5 with TRBJ1-1, with D tentatively TRBD1 (6 bases). The germline V and J ends were trimmed by 8 bases and 9 bases, with 16 bases remaining between them. The CDR3 contains 12 residues. The V gene's germline CDR1 is MNHEY and CDR2 SVGAGI. The CDR3 DNA reads as TGTGCCAGCGGCAGGGAGGGGGGTAAAGCTTTCTTT. Protein: CASGREGGKAFF.

The rearrangement uses TRBV27 and TRBJ2-6; D unresolved. Germline V gene lookup returns CDR1 MNHEY and CDR2 SMNVEV (reference sequence). CDR3 length: 14 amino acids. Trimming took 6 bases from V and 4 from J, leaving 10 bases between them. This CDR3 is CASSLSGGANVLTF. CDR3 nucleotides: TGTGCCAGCAGCCTTTCCGGGGGGGCCAACGTCCTGACTTTC.

This clone has just one count. The chain carries TRBV19 and TRBJ2-4; no clear D gene. CDR3 length: 13 amino acids. Trimming took off 2 bases at V and 7 bases at J, with 9 bases between the two ends. The germline gives CDR1 LNHDA, CDR2 SQIVND (reference sequence). The CDR3 DNA reads as TGTGCCAGTAGTATAACGGGTGGGAACATTCAGTACTTC. Translated: CASSITGGNIQYF.

This clone was picked up a small number of times. The chain links TRBV20-1 to TRBJ2-7, with D uncertain. The V end lost 3 bases, the J end lost 2 bases, and 11 bases lay between the germline ends. This CDR3 has 13 residues. The germline V gene encodes CDR1 DFQATT and CDR2 SNEGSKA (reference sequence). This chain's CDR3 is CSASFLGTYEQYF. The CDR3 DNA is TGCAGTGCTAGTTTCCTGGGGACCTACGAGCAGTACTTC.

The chain uses TRBV9 and TRBJ2-4, with 14 positions matching TRBD2. The CDR3 contains 13 residues. The V gene end was trimmed by 3 bases and the J gene end by 16 bases; junction bases not matched to a gene: 6. CDR1 is SGDLS, CDR2 YYNGEE, per germline. CDR3 bases: TGTGCCAGCAGCGCGGGGACTAGCGGGGGCGAATACTTC. It translates to CASSAGTSGGEYF.

The chain is built from TRBV2 and TRBJ1-1; D is perhaps TRBD1 (6 bases). Germline CDR1 and CDR2: SNHLY and FYNNEI. This CDR3 has 14 residues. Trimming pared 4 bases from V and 4 bases from J, leaving 13 bases between. CDR3 nucleotides: TGTGCCAGCAGTGTAACAGGGTTTCGCACTGAAGCTTTCTTT. Encoded protein: CASSVTGFRTEAFF.

This clone was seen a single time. The chain is built from TRBV6-5 and TRBJ2-7; the D is unclear. This CDR3 region has 13 residues. Trimming cost V 9 bases and J 7 bases, with 19 bases left between them. Germline CDR1 reads MNHEY; CDR2 reads SVGAGI. As DNA, the CDR3 is TGTGCCAGTCGCCCGCCAAGACCCGGGGAGCAGTACTTC. Translating it yields CASRPPRPGEQYF.

This sequence joins TRBV5-6 and TRBJ2-7; D gene unclear. CDR3 length equals 14 residues. CDR1 and CDR2 from the germline V gene are SGHDT and YYEEEE. V lost 2 bases, J lost 3 bases, and 12 bases lay in between. CDR3: CASSFRDWNYEQYF. The CDR3 coding sequence is TGTGCCAGCAGCTTTCGTGACTGGAACTACGAGCAGTACTTC.

V is TRBV10-3 and J is TRBJ2-3; 7 bases align to TRBD1. With 3 bases clipped from V and 1 base from J, the junction kept 7 bases outside the gene matches. This CDR3 is 16 amino acids long. Germline CDR1 reads ENHRY; CDR2 reads SYGVKD. For the CDR3, the DNA is TGTGCCATCAGTGATCAGATAGGACAGGGCACAGATACGCAGTATTTT. Amino acid sequence: CAISDQIGQGTDTQYF.

This rearrangement joins TRBV7-3 to TRBJ1-6; D gene ambiguous. Trimming removed 1 base from V and 0 bases from J, with 13 bases in between. The length of the CDR3 is 18 residues. The germline V gene has CDR1 SGHTA and CDR2 FQGTGA. The CDR3 reads CASSLIGPSSSYNSPLHF. Written as DNA, the CDR3 is TGTGCCAGCAGCTTAATCGGTCCGTCTAGCTCCTATAATTCACCCCTCCACTTT.

The chain is built from TRBV12-3 or TRBV12-4 and TRBJ2-1; D is undetermined. Between the trimmed V and J ends, which lost 4 bases and 8 bases, there was a span of 6 bases. This CDR3 region has 11 residues. CDR3 amino acids: CASSYTDEQFF. For the CDR3, the DNA is TGTGCCAGCAGTTACACTGATGAGCAGTTCTTC.

The chain has TRBV12-2 and TRBJ1-5. TRBV12-2 is noted as a pseudogene. This CDR3 contains 16 residues. The CDR3 region is CASRPRGVGGNQPQHF. CDR3 nucleotides: TGTGCAAGTCGCCCTAGAGGGGTGGGCGGGAACCAGCCCCAGCATTTT.